The 7 T cell receptor beta chains listed next were all sequenced from one sample in a study of T cell responses to AZD1222 COVID-19 vaccine (dated by TCRdb to about 2021). Sample time point, as interpreted from the label and publication: baseline before first vaccination. Libraries came from the immunoSEQ multiplex PCR assay. TCRdb mirrors the immuneACCESS table, restricted to in-frame sequences. Some clones are absent from its copies; in checked studies, under half trace to an unresolved V gene, and the reason for the others is unknown. The sample yields roughly 150,000 clones; around 90% were counted once. In total, the top ten clones hold 1.6% of the sample. Sequenced material: peripheral blood, taken on day 0 of AZD1222 vaccination. The receptors shown here come from an adult in good health.

This clone was seen a few times. The chain is built from TRBV20-1 and TRBJ1-2; unclear D gene. V lost 0 bases and J lost 6, with 5 bases in between. This CDR3 region has 11 residues. The V gene's germline CDR1 is DFQATT and CDR2 SNEGSKA (reference sequence). The CDR3 spells CSARDLDGYTF. The CDR3 DNA reads TGCAGTGCTAGAGATCTGGATGGCTACACCTTC.

V gene TRBV5-6 combines with J gene TRBJ2-7; D gene uncertain. V was cut by 0 bases and J by 4 bases, with 2 bases left in between. The CDR3 loop spans 11 amino acids. Per germline, CDR1 SGHDT and CDR2 YYEEEE. The CDR3 DNA reads as TGTGCCAGCAGCTTGGAATACGAGCAGTACTTC. This codes for CASSLEYEQYF. The full variable domain, rest sourced from reference TRBV5-6 and TRBJ2-7, is DAGVTQSPTHLIKTRGQQVTLRCSPKSGHDTVSWYQQALGQGPQFIFQYYEEEERQRGNFPDRFSGHQFPNYSSELNVNALLLGDSALYLCASSLEYEQYFGPGTRLTVT.

The J gene is TRBJ2-4, the V gene TRBV5-4; possible D gene TRBD1, 6 bases. Germline CDR1 is SGHNT and CDR2 is YYREEE (reference sequence). The V end lost 4 bases, the J end lost 4 bases, and 15 bases lay between the germline ends. The CDR3 runs to 15 residues. In nucleotides, the CDR3 is TGTGCCAGCAGCGAAGAACCGGGACAAAAAAACATTCAGTACTTC. This translates into CASSEEPGQKNIQYF.

This clone has just one count. The chain employs TRBV3-1 (or the pseudogene TRBV3-2) and TRBJ2-7; D call uncertain. This CDR3 spans 14 amino acids. Trimming stripped 1 base from V and 0 bases from J, with 7 bases between. CDR1 and CDR2 (germline): LGHDT, YNNKEL (reference sequence). CDR3: CASSQVSSSYEQYF. The CDR3 DNA reads TGTGCCAGCAGCCAAGTTAGTAGCTCCTACGAGCAGTACTTC.

This chain joins TRBV19 and TRBJ1-5; a possible D gene is TRBD1 (5 bases). The CDR3 loop spans 15 amino acids. CDR1 and CDR2 from the germline V gene are LNHDA and SQIVND (reference sequence). V was pared by 6 bases and J by 0 bases, with 12 bases between. The CDR3, as DNA: TGTGCCAGTAGCTTTTCAGGGCATAGCAATCAGCCCCAGCATTTT. This codes for CASSFSGHSNQPQHF.

V gene TRBV5-1 combines with J gene TRBJ1-6; the match to TRBD1 covers 7 bases. Trimming removed 2 bases from V and 7 bases from J; junction bases left unmatched: 3. CDR1 is SGHRS, CDR2 YFSETQ, per germline. This CDR3 region has 14 residues. The CDR3, as DNA: TGCGCCAGCAGCTTAGGGGGCACGAATTCACCCCTCCACTTT. Translating gives CASSLGGTNSPLHF.

For the CDR3, the DNA is TGTGCCAGCAGCTTTTGGGGGGGTTACAATGAGCAGTTCTTC. Encoded protein: CASSFWGGYNEQFF. This sequence joins TRBV7-2 and TRBJ2-1; 7 bases agree with TRBD2. CDR1 and CDR2 from the germline V gene are SGHTA and FQGNSA. There are 14 residues in the CDR3. Trimming cost V 3 bases and J 4 bases; bases outside gene matches: 3.